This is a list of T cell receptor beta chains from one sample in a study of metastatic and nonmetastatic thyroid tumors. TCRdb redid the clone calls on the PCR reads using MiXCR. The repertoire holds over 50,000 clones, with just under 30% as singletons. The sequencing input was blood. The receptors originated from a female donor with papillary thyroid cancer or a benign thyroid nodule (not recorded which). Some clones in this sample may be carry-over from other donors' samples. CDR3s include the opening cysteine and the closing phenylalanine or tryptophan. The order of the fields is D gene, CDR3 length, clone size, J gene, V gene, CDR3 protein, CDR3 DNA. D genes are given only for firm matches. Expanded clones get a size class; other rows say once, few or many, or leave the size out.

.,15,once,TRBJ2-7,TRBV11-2,CASSFFPVSSYEQYF,TGTGCCAGCAGCTTCTTCCCTGTGAGCTCCTACGAGCAGTACTTC
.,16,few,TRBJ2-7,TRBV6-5,CASSYSIGTLSYEQYF,TGTGCCAGCAGTTACTCGATCGGGACACTCTCCTACGAGCAGTACTTC
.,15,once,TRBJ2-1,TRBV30,CAWSGAGAPRNEQFF,TGTGCCTGGAGTGGGGCGGGTGCCCCACGCAATGAGCAGTTCTTC
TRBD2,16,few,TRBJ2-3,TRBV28,CASSLPLAGSTDTQYF,TGTGCCAGCAGTTTACCTCTAGCGGGGAGCACAGATACGCAGTATTTT
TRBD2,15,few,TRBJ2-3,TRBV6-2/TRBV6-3,CASSYGAGQADTQYF,TGTGCCAGCAGTTATGGAGCGGGGCAGGCAGATACGCAGTATTTT
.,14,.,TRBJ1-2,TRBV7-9,CASSLAGGNYGYTF,TGTGCCAGCAGCTTAGCGGGGGGGAACTATGGCTACACCTTC
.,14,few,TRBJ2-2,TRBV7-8,CASSPVRGAGELFF,TGTGCCAGCAGCCCAGTGAGGGGCGCCGGGGAGCTGTTTTTT
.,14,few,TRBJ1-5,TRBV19,CASSIQSPNQPQHF,TGTGCCAGTAGTATCCAGTCGCCTAATCAGCCCCAGCATTTT
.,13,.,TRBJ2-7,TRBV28,CASSETRTYEQYF,TGTGCCAGCAGTGAAACTAGGACCTACGAGCAGTACTTC
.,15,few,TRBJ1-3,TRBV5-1,CASSLDRSPGNTIYF,TGCGCCAGCAGCTTGGACAGATCTCCTGGAAACACCATATATTTT
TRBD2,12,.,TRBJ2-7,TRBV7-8,CASKRGDGEQYF,TGTGCCAGCAAGCGGGGGGATGGTGAGCAGTACTTC
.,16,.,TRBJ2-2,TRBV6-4,CASSDSGGSHTGELFF,TGTGCCAGCAGTGACTCGGGCGGATCTCACACCGGGGAGCTGTTTTTT
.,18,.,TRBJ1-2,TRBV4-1,CASSQGGPITTWLYGYTF,TGCGCCAGCAGCCAAGGGGGGCCCATAACTACGTGGCTCTATGGCTACACCTTC
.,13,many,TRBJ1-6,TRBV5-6,CASSRLYNSPLHF,TGTGCCAGCAGTAGACTCTATAATTCACCCCTCCACTTT
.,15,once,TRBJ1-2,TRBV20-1,CSAPLMGEDSYGYTF,TGCAGTGCCCCCCTCATGGGAGAAGACTCCTATGGCTACACCTTC
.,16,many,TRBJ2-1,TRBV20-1,CSAKAPLGRDYNEQFF,TGCAGTGCTAAAGCCCCCCTGGGGCGCGACTACAATGAGCAGTTCTTC
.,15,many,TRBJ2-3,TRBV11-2,CASRLTHGYTDTQYF,TGTGCCAGCAGGCTCACTCACGGTTACACAGATACGCAGTATTTT
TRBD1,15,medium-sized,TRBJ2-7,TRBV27,CASRLGQGNTYEQYF,TGTGCCAGCAGATTAGGACAGGGCAATACCTACGAGCAGTACTTC
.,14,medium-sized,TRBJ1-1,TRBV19,CASSIYGARTEAFF,TGTGCCAGTAGTATTTATGGGGCGCGCACTGAAGCTTTCTTT
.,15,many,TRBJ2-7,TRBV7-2,CASSLGGLSHGEQYF,TGTGCCAGCAGCTTGGGTGGGCTATCTCACGGCGAGCAGTACTTC
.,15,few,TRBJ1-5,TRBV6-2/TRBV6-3,CASSSADLLVRPQHF,TGTGCCAGCAGTTCAGCAGACCTGCTAGTTCGGCCCCAGCATTTT